The next 15 T cell receptor beta chains were all read from a single sample in a study of cytomegalovirus exposure and HLA in healthy donors. Primers for the PCR totalled 60 Vbeta and 13 Jbeta. Profiled with immunoSEQ multiplex PCR; TCRdb holds only in-frame clones, not every one. The sample includes roughly 170,000 clones, under 85% of them seen just once. Sequenced sample: PBMCs. All receptors derive from a man in his forties or fifties in good health and CMV-seronegative.

The chain joins TRBV7-2 to TRBJ1-1, with 8 bases identical to TRBD1. The CDR3 is 15 amino acids. Germline CDR1 is SGHTA and CDR2 is FQGNSA. The V gene end was trimmed by 5 bases and the J gene end by 1 base; junction bases not matched to a gene: 6. The CDR3 nucleotides read TGTGCCAGCAGCCTCCAGACAGGGGAGAACACTGAAGCTTTCTTT. Its translation: CASSLQTGENTEAFF.

V is TRBV9 and J is TRBJ2-1, with TRBD1 matching 7 bases. Per the germline V gene, CDR1 is SGDLS and CDR2 is YYNGEE. Trimming removed 3 bases from V and 0 bases from J; junction bases left unmatched: 6. The CDR3 totals 16 residues. In nucleotides, the CDR3 is TGTGCCAGCAGCGCGCACCGGGACAGCTCCTACAATGAGCAGTTCTTC. Translating it yields CASSAHRDSSYNEQFF.

The CDR3 region is CAGQDSDSVNTGELFF. The CDR3 DNA is TGTGCCGGCCAAGATTCTGACTCAGTGAACACCGGGGAGCTGTTTTTT. The chain carries TRBV27 and TRBJ2-2; no clear D gene. This CDR3 has 16 amino acids. V was cut by 11 bases and J by 1 base, with 20 bases left in between. Germline loops: CDR1 MNHEY, CDR2 SMNVEV (reference sequence).

The chain uses TRBV18 and TRBJ1-1; tentative D call: TRBD1 (6 bases). Per germline, CDR1 KGHSH and CDR2 LQKENI. V gave up 5 bases and J gave up 3 bases, with 13 bases separating them. The CDR3 is made up of 14 amino acids. The chain's CDR3 is CASSWGGRDTEAFF. CDR3 nucleotide sequence: TGTGCCAGCTCATGGGGGGGCCGGGACACTGAAGCTTTCTTT.

This clone has just a few counts. The rearrangement joins TRBV6-5 to TRBJ2-1; D is possibly TRBD1 (6 bases). V was trimmed by 0 bases and J by 9 bases, leaving 15 bases between them. The V gene's germline CDR1 is MNHEY and CDR2 SVGAGI. The CDR3 sequence is 15 residues long. CDR3 sequence: CASSYSNVGGSEQFF. In DNA form, the CDR3 reads TGTGCCAGCAGTTACTCGAATGTAGGGGGTAGTGAGCAGTTCTTC.

The chain uses TRBV5-4 and TRBJ1-2, with D uncertain. Per germline, CDR1 SGHNT and CDR2 YYREEE (reference sequence). This CDR3 has 13 amino acids. Trimming shortened V by 1 base and J by 4 bases, and 8 bases separated the two germline ends. In DNA, the CDR3 is TGTGCCAGCAGCTTGACAGATTCCTATGGCTACACCTTC. This translates into CASSLTDSYGYTF.

V gene TRBV2 combines with J gene TRBJ2-7; 9 bases are shared with TRBD2. After removal of 7 bases from V and 6 bases from J, the junction contained 13 bases not matched to a gene. The CDR3 has 15 residues. Germline V gene lookup returns CDR1 SNHLY and CDR2 FYNNEI. CDR3 amino acids: CASTQGGGRAVEQYF. The CDR3 region has the DNA TGTGCCAGCACCCAAGGGGGCGGGAGGGCCGTCGAGCAGTACTTC. Complete variable domain (other parts from reference TRBV2 and TRBJ2-7): EPEVTQTPSHQVTQMGQEVILRCVPISNHLYFYWYRQILGQKVEFLVSFYNNEISEKSEIFDDQFSVERPDGSNFTLKIRSTKLEDSAMYFCASTQGGGRAVEQYFGPGTRLTVT.

V gene TRBV6-6 combines with J gene TRBJ1-2; D is undetermined. V lost 0 bases to trimming and J lost 8 bases, with 10 bases between them. The CDR3 is 13 amino acids. Germline V gene sequence: CDR1 MNHNY, CDR2 SVGAGI (reference sequence). CDR3 in amino acids: CASSYSRVEGYTF. The CDR3 DNA sequence: TGTGCCAGCAGTTACTCCCGGGTAGAGGGCTACACCTTC.

This clone was observed a single time. CDR3 in DNA: TGTGCCAGCAGTCGGACTCACGGAGAGTACAATGAGCAGTTCTTC. It specifies CASSRTHGEYNEQFF. The rearrangement joins TRBV6-5 to TRBJ2-1, with D perhaps TRBD2 (5 bases). This CDR3 comprises 15 residues. CDR1 is MNHEY, CDR2 SVGAGI, per germline. Trimming pared 5 bases from V and 4 bases from J, leaving 15 bases between.

This clone has a handful of counts. V usage is TRBV2 and J usage is TRBJ1-1; D is perhaps TRBD1 (5 bases). In germline, CDR1 is SNHLY, CDR2 FYNNEI. The CDR3 has 13 residues. Trimming shortened V by 6 bases and J by 4 bases, and 12 bases separated the two germline ends. CDR3: CASRGVWGTEAFF. The CDR3 DNA follows: TGTGCCAGCAGAGGGGTTTGGGGCACTGAAGCTTTCTTT.

Remarks on this clone: Other DNA sequences in this sample translate to the same CDR3. The CDR3 protein is CASRDRTEAFF. DNA of the CDR3: TGTGCCAGCAGAGATCGGACTGAAGCTTTCTTT. The chain carries TRBV6-1 and TRBJ1-1, with D unresolved. Germline CDR1 reads MNHNS; CDR2 reads SASEGT. This CDR3 is 11 amino acids long. V was pared by 6 bases and J by 5 bases, with 7 bases between.

Here the CDR3 DNA reads TGCGCCAGCAGCGCGGGGGGCGTGACAGGGAACACCTTC. Protein sequence: CASSAGGVTGNTF. J is TRBJ1-2 and V is TRBV5-1, with 7 bases aligning to TRBD1. The V segment lost 4 bases and the J segment 12 bases; nucleotides outside the gene matches: 12. Germline V CDR1 and CDR2: SGHRS, YFSETQ. The CDR3 spans 13 residues.

This chain joins TRBV5-1 and TRBJ2-3; no clear D gene. The V gene's germline CDR1 is SGHRS and CDR2 YFSETQ. V was pared by 4 bases and J by 2 bases, with 14 bases between. The CDR3 runs to 15 residues. CDR3 protein: CASSQTQLPTDTQYF. As DNA, the CDR3 is TGCGCCAGCAGCCAGACACAACTTCCCACAGATACGCAGTATTTT.

The chain combines TRBV4-2 with TRBJ2-3, with D tentatively TRBD1 (5 bases). This CDR3 spans 16 amino acids. Trimming stripped 0 bases from V and 1 base from J, with 11 bases between. Germline CDR1 and CDR2: LGHNA and YNFKEQ. DNA for the CDR3: TGTGCCAGCAGCCAAGAGGTTCAGGGCGGCACAGATACGCAGTATTTT. Its protein product is CASSQEVQGGTDTQYF.

This rearrangement joins TRBV21-1 to TRBJ2-7; no DNA check was done on the table's D call, TRBD1. TRBV21-1 counts as a pseudogene. The CDR3 runs to 15 residues. The CDR3 bases are TGTGCCAGCAGCTCCCCCCCGACAGGAACTTACGAGCAGTACTTC. Translation gives CASSSPPTGTYEQYF.